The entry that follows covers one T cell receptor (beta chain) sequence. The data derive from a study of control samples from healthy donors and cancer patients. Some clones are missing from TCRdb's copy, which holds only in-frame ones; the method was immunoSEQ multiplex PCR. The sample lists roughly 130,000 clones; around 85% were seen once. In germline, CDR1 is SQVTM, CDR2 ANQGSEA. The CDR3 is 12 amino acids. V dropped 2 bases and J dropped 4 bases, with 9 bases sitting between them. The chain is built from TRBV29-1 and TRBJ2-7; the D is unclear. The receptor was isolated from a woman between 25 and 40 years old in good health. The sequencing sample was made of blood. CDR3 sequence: CSVELPSYEQYF. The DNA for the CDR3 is TGCAGCGTTGAACTTCCCAGTTACGAGCAGTACTTC.